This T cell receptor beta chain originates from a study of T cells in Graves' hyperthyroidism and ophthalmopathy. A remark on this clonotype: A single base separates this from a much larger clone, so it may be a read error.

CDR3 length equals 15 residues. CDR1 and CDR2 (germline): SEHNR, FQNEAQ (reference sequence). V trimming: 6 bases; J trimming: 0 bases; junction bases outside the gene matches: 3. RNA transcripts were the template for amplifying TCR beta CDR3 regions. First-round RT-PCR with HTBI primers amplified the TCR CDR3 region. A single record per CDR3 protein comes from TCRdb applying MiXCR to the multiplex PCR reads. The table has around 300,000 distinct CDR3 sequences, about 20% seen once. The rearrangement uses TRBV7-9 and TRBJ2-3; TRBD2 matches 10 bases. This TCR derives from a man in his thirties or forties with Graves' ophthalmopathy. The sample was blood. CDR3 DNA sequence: TGTGCCAGCAGATTGACTAGCGGGAGCACAGATACGCAGTATTTT. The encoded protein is CASRLTSGSTDTQYF.